This T cell receptor beta chain was sequenced for a study of CD8+ T cells in alopecia areata (dated by TCRdb to 2017 to 2018). At the level of the whole study: Treated patients were enrolled in an open-label pilot trial of oral tofacitinib, 5 to 10 mg twice daily, for moderate-to-severe alopecia areata. Patients stayed on tofacitinib for 6 to 18 months and then had 6 months of follow-up off drug so that delayed response and recurrence could be assessed. In treated patients, disease severity was measured using the SALT score, which gives the percentage of scalp surface area affected. The study used high-throughput TCRbeta sequencing to examine T cell clonal expansion in alopecia areata, in both the C3H/HeJ mouse model and human patients. Human TCRbeta sequencing covered scalp tissue and sorted CD4+ and CD8+ peripheral blood T cells from patchy and totalis/universalis alopecia areata patients and healthy controls. Biopsies were taken from tofacitinib-treated patients at baseline and at 4 and 24 weeks of treatment, and a later scalp biopsy was taken in several of the tofacitinib-treated patients. Clonality in the scalp was compared among normal scalp (n=4), patchy alopecia areata scalp (n=8), and alopecia totalis/universalis scalp (n=8). The RNA source kit depended on sample type: the PAXgene miRNA kit for fixed scalp, the miRNeasy kit for PBMCs, and the RNeasy kit for mouse skin. TCRbeta CDR3 regions were amplified by immunoSEQ multiplex PCR with 35 Vbeta forward and 13 Jbeta reverse primers. Broader findings and caveats from the paper: Because the treated cohort was small and had only one nonresponder, larger studies are needed to examine links between baseline CD8+ expansion and response. Resident alphabeta T cells in normal human skin are also sequenced, complicating scalp TCR repertoire analysis, unlike mouse skin dominated by gammadelta T cells. Scalp clonality and the number of expanded CD8+ clones among the top 100 scalp clones were significantly decreased by tofacitinib. Compared with normal scalp, lesional scalp, particularly in alopecia totalis/universalis, had higher clonality and more expanded CD8+ clones, which suggests antigenic drive. Shared TCR sequences between patients were less evident than in mice, which may be partly attributable to HLA diversity in the patient population. During tofacitinib treatment, many expanded lesional clones stuck around in both scalp and blood, and this persistence may partly explain why relapse happens after treatment is stopped.

The CDR3 covers 14 residues, taking in both the cysteine and the phenylalanine. The CDR3 DNA has 42 bases and is translated from base 1. Sequences GTSNPN (CDR1) and SVGIG (CDR2) are obtained from the germline V gene (reference sequence). V and J are truncated by 0 bases and 6 bases respectively, leaving an intervening sequence of 14 bases. In the paper's terms, the time point label means: less than 30 weeks on oral tofacitinib. Read against the paper, the sample's treatment or condition label means: oral pan-JAK inhibitor, 5-10 mg twice daily. Peripheral blood and lesional scalp punch biopsies were obtained from patients with alopecia areata. PBMCs were separated by density centrifugation and stained for CD3, CD4 and CD8, after which CD4+ and CD8+ T cells were sorted on a FACSAria. This clone appeared a single time. There is no known antigen for this receptor. No base-level quality is on record; no much larger clone is a single base apart.

The library was made by the immunoSEQ multiplex PCR assay. To provide template for TCR sequencing, every sample had RNA extracted and reverse transcribed into cDNA. SuperScript III was used to make first-strand cDNA, primed with a 2:1 mix of oligo-dT and random hexamers. A synthetic immune receptor repertoire was used to assess amplification bias, and residual bias was removed computationally. Under the source paper's analysis protocol: After raw reads were preprocessed to remove errors, the CDR3 was defined following IMGT conventions as running from the conserved cysteine to phenylalanine. To get clonality, Shannon entropy was normalized by log2 of the number of productive unique TCRs and the result was subtracted from 1. Scalp TCRbeta sequences were cross-referenced with sorted blood CD4 and CD8 repertoires so that the CD4 or CD8 identity of scalp clones could be inferred. TCRdb's version of the immuneACCESS table is confined to in-frame rearrangements and falls short of the full clone set. An unresolved V gene accounts for under half of the shortfall where checked; the remainder is of unknown origin. The V and J calls and clone size come from that table; D and trimming were worked out from the DNA. The sample data list about 290,000 clones, and 55% to 75% of these were observed just once. The ten largest clones take up 1.8% of the sample.

The receptor's source is a human donor with alopecia areata. The sample here was CD4+ T cells sorted from blood, taken at week 24, from a patient treated with tofacitinib. This chain joins TRBV30 to TRBJ2-5; no D gene call is confident. The encoded CDR3 is CAWSVRAVYQTQYF. The nucleotide sequence is given as TGTGCCTGGAGTGTAAGGGCCGTGTATCAGACCCAGTACTTC.